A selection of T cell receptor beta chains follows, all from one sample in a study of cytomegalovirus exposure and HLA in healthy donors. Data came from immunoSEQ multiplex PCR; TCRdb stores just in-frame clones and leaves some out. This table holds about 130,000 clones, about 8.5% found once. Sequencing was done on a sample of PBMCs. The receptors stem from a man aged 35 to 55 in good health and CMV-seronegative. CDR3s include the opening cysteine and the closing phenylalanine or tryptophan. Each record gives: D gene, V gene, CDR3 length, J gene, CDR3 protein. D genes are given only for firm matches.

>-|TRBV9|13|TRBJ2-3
CASSVGQGDTQYF
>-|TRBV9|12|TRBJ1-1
CASSGDSSEAFF
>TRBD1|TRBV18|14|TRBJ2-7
CASSPRDSPYEQYF
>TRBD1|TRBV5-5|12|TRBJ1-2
CASRGQGADYTF
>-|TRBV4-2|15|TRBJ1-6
CASSQDDRLNSPLHF
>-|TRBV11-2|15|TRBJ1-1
CASSLGSAGLTEAFF
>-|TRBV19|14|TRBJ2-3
CASRRGGRTDTQYF
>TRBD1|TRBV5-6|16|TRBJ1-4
CASSTGTGATNEKLFF
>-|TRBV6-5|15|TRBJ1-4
CASSYSGQSREKLFF
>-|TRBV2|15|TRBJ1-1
CASSDLGQKGSEAFF
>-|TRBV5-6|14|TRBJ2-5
CASSWTEGLETQYF
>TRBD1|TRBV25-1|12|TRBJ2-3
CASSEFWTGQYF
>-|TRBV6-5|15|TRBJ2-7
CASRPSDSLDYEQYF
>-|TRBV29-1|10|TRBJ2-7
CSVVYYEQYF
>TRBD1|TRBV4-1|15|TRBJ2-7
CASSQDASTGFEQYF
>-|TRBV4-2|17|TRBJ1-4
CASSQGEGEGPNEKLFF
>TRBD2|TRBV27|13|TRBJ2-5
CASSLYRGGTQYF